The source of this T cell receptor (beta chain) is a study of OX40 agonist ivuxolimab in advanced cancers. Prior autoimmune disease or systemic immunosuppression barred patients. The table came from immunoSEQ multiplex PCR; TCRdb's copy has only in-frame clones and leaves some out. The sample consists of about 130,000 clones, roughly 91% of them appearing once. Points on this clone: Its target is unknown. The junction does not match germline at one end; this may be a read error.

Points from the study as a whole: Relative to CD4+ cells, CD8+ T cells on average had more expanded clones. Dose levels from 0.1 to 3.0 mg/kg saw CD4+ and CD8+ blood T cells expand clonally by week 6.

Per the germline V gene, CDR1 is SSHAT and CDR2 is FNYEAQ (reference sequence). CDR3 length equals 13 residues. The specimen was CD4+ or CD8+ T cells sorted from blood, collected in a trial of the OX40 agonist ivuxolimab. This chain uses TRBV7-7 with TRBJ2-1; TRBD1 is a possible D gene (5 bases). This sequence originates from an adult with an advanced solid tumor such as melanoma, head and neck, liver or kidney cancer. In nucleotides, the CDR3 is TGTGCTAGCAGCTTAGAACAGGTCGGTGAGCAGTTCTTC. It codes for CASSLEQVGEQFF.